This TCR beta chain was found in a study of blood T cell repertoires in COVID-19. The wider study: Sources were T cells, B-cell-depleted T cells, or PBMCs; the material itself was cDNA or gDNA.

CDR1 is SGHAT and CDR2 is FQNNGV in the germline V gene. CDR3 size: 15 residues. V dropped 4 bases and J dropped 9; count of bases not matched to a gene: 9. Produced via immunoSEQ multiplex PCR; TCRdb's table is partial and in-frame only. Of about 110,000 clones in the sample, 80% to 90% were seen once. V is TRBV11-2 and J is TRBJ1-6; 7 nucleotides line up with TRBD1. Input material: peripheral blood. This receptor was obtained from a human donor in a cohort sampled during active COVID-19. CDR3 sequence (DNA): TGTGCCAGCAGCTCCGGGACAGCCTCTCCTTCACCCCTCCACTTT. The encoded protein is CASSSGTASPSPLHF.